This T cell receptor beta chain was captured in a study of blood T cell repertoires in COVID-19. For the study at large: Sources were T cells, B-cell-depleted T cells, or PBMCs; the material itself was cDNA or gDNA.

The participants were between roughly 18 and 89 years old and came from 20 to 30 US areas. The study assigned cohorts using participant-reported clinical history. CDR1 is KGHDR and CDR2 is SFDVKD in the germline V gene. V lost 1 base to trimming and J lost 4 bases, with 14 bases between them. CDR3 length: 16 residues. Per the authors' pipeline: Using reference gene primer amplification, nucleated cell counts were estimated. Here immunoSEQ multiplex PCR was the method, and the copy in TCRdb shows in-frame clones only, minus some. V and J calls and clone size are copied from that table; D and trimming were computed from the DNA. The sample includes 150,000 or so clones, 70% to 90% of them seen just once.

This TCR came from a woman in her forties or fifties who had recovered from COVID-19. Sequencing input: PBMCs or T cells enriched from blood (not recorded which). The V call is TRBV24-1, the J call TRBJ2-3, with D possibly being TRBD1 (6 bases). In nucleotides, the CDR3 is TGTGCCACCAGTGATTTCCTAAGGGGGAAACCAGATACGCAGTATTTT. It translates to CATSDFLRGKPDTQYF.